These T cell receptor beta chains were read from a single sample in a study of shared clonotypes between healthy human individuals. Produced via immunoSEQ multiplex PCR; TCRdb's table is partial and in-frame only. The table has approximately 2.1 million clones, over 90% seen once. Sequenced sample: naive CD4+ T cells from PBMCs. These receptor sequences come from a man aged 18 to 29 in good health. Some clones in this sample may be carry-over from other donors' samples. Each CDR3 is given with its conserved first and last residue.

j_call v_call cdr3_aa
TRBJ2-7 TRBV5-4 CASSFPGEDYEQYF
TRBJ2-2 TRBV15 CATSRDLTGELFF
TRBJ1-5 TRBV19 CASNRQDNQPQHF
TRBJ1-4 TRBV28 CASSSTGATNEKLFF
TRBJ2-3 TRBV5-1 CASSKPQATDTQYF
TRBJ2-5 TRBV7-6 CASSLGRSGSSQETQYF
TRBJ2-6 TRBV9 CASSGSGQGPSGANVLTF
TRBJ2-7 TRBV10-3 CAISGEGRLARVPYEQYF
TRBJ1-2 TRBV5-4 CASSLALGAQGGYTF
TRBJ2-2 TRBV5-1 CASSLELAGGNTGELFF
TRBJ2-1 TRBV11-3 CASSLDGAVDTNEQFF
TRBJ1-3 TRBV25-1 CASSEIRGYSGNTIYF
TRBJ1-1 TRBV11-1 CASSPRYTSTEAFF
TRBJ1-2 TRBV4-1 CASSQEGTGGPYGYTF
TRBJ2-1 TRBV27 CASRRVGGLAGINEQFF
TRBJ2-7 TRBV19 CASSPRGRDRGSYEQYF
TRBJ1-2 TRBV9 CASSPRQGFDYGYTF
TRBJ2-1 TRBV10-3 CAISESMASGFNYNEQFF
TRBJ1-3 TRBV7-6 CASSSRTGFSGNTIYF
TRBJ2-2 TRBV5-1 CASSFGGLAGNTGELFF
TRBJ2-7 TRBV19 CASSTAKGGEQYF
TRBJ1-1 TRBV7-9 CASSQGQVNTEAFF
TRBJ1-5 TRBV28 CASSSELREPQHF
TRBJ1-5 TRBV18 CASSPEAAGRPQHF
TRBJ2-1 TRBV9 CASSVGQHNEQFF
TRBJ1-5 TRBV28 CASSLTGTGYPRFSNQPQHF
TRBJ2-3 TRBV7-9 CASRAGLREYF
TRBJ1-3 TRBV2 CASSPGQGSGNTIYF
TRBJ1-1 TRBV6-5 CASSTETGNTEAFF
TRBJ2-3 TRBV28 CASSFRDSEYF
TRBJ1-1 TRBV5-1 CASSLIPGEGEAFF
TRBJ1-1 TRBV2 CASSWGAGNTEAFF
TRBJ1-2 TRBV7-2 CASSLTRDSSYGYTF
TRBJ2-3 TRBV7-9 CASSRDRTGADTQYF
TRBJ2-2 TRBV11-2 CASSFPTGGAGELFF